These 13 T cell receptor beta chains originate from one sample sequenced in a study of blood T cell repertoires in COVID-19. Generated by immunoSEQ multiplex PCR, the TCRdb table keeps only in-frame clones and is missing some. Of 300,000 to 450,000 clones in the sample, more than 70% were seen once. The sample consisted of PBMCs or T cells enriched from blood (not recorded which). The origin of the receptors is a woman under 30 who had recovered from COVID-19.

This clone occurred a few times. The junction departs from germline at one end; a sequencing error may be responsible. The chain has TRBV20-1 and TRBJ1-1; 7 bases line up with TRBD1. This CDR3 is built from 9 residues. The germline gives CDR1 DFQATT, CDR2 SNEGSKA (reference sequence). CDR3 amino acids: CSATTGTAF. The CDR3 DNA reads TGCAGTGCTACTACCGGGACAGCGTTT.

This clone occurred once. CDR3 sequence: CASSSHVPGREKLFF. The CDR3 DNA follows: TGTGCCAGTAGTTCCCACGTTCCGGGTCGGGAAAAACTGTTTTTT. This chain connects TRBV19 to TRBJ1-4; no definite D call. V shed 5 bases and J shed 8 bases, with 18 bases lying between them. From germline, CDR1 is LNHDA and CDR2 SQIVND (reference sequence). This CDR3 has 15 amino acids.

V gene TRBV18 combines with J gene TRBJ1-6, with 7 bases lining up with TRBD1. This CDR3 region has 19 residues. The germline gives CDR1 KGHSH, CDR2 LQKENI. The V and J ends lost 1 base and 7 bases, in that order; junction bases with no gene match: 16. The CDR3 sequence is CASSPRGSYGDSLNSPLHF. The DNA of the CDR3 is TGTGCCAGCTCACCACGGGGTTCCTACGGGGACAGTCTCAATTCACCCCTCCACTTT.

The rearrangement uses TRBV6-4 and TRBJ2-3; 8 bases are a match to TRBD1. Germline assignment: CDR1 MRHNA and CDR2 SNTAGT. The CDR3 extends over 14 amino acids. Germline trimming cut 6 bases from V and 4 bases from J; bases unmatched to any gene: 6. Written as DNA, the CDR3 is TGTGCCAGCAGCGACAGGGGTTCGGCAGATACGCAGTATTTT. It encodes CASSDRGSADTQYF.

The chain uses TRBV25-1 and TRBJ1-4; TRBD1 might be the D (5 bases). The length of the CDR3 is 16 residues. The V end was cut by 4 bases, the J end by 0 bases, with 12 bases between. Germline CDR1 reads MGHDK; CDR2 reads SYGVNS. This chain's CDR3 is CASSGGNRATNEKLFF. The CDR3 DNA follows: TGTGCCAGCAGTGGGGGCAATCGGGCAACTAATGAAAAACTGTTTTTT.

This sequence joins TRBV10-3 and TRBJ1-1, with D tentatively TRBD1 (5 bases). The CDR3 length is 14 residues. The germline V gene has CDR1 ENHRY and CDR2 SYGVKD. V was pared by 6 bases and J by 2 bases, with 13 bases between. The CDR3 coding sequence is TGTGCCATCAGAACCGGGACTCAAAACACTGAAGCTTTCTTT. It encodes CAIRTGTQNTEAFF.

The chain links TRBV5-4 to TRBJ2-1; D is ambiguous. The CDR3 extends over 13 amino acids. Germline loops: CDR1 SGHNT, CDR2 YYREEE (reference sequence). V was trimmed by 3 bases and J by 4 bases, leaving 8 bases between them. The CDR3 region has the DNA TGTGCCAGCAGCTCCTTAGTATACAATGAGCAGTTCTTC. Its translation is CASSSLVYNEQFF.

CDR3 region: CASSLGLAGDYSTDTQYF. In DNA, the CDR3 is TGCGCCAGCAGCCTCGGGCTAGCGGGGGACTATAGCACAGATACGCAGTATTTT. The rearrangement links TRBV4-1 to TRBJ2-3; 10 bases match TRBD2. The CDR3 loop spans 18 amino acids. The J segment lost 0 bases and the V segment lost 4 bases, leaving 10 bases of the junction unmatched. CDR1 MGHRA and CDR2 YSYEKL come from the germline V gene.

The J gene is TRBJ2-7, the V gene TRBV9, with D possibly matching TRBD1 (6 bases). Germline V CDR1 and CDR2: SGDLS, YYNGEE. The CDR3 covers 16 residues. The V gene lost 0 bases and the J gene lost 5 bases, with 18 bases spanning the gap. CDR3 residues: CASSVDHRAVFDEQYF. The DNA of the CDR3 is TGTGCCAGCAGCGTAGACCACAGGGCGGTCTTCGACGAGCAGTACTTC. Supplemented by reference TRBV9 and TRBJ2-7, the full variable domain reads DSGVTQTPKHLITATGQRVTLRCSPRSGDLSVYWYQQSLDQGLQFLIQYYNGEERAKGNILERFSAQQFPDLHSELNLSSLELGDSALYFCASSVDHRAVFDEQYFGPGTRLTVT.

J is TRBJ2-6 and V is TRBV23-1; a possible D gene is TRBD2 (6 bases). TRBV23-1 is an open reading frame, and its role is uncertain. V lost 1 base and J lost 0, with 13 bases in between. CDR3 length: 18 amino acids. The CDR3 nucleotides are TGCGCCAGCAGTCAATTTTGGCGGGGCCACTCTGGGGCCAACGTCCTGACTTTC. It encodes CASSQFWRGHSGANVLTF.

CDR3 residues: CASSLGLAGGLYEQYF. CDR3 DNA sequence: TGTGCCAGCAGCTTAGGGCTAGCGGGGGGGCTCTACGAGCAGTACTTC. The rearrangement joins TRBV7-2 to TRBJ2-7, with TRBD2 identical over 12 bases. Per the germline V gene, CDR1 is SGHTA and CDR2 is FQGNSA. J gave up 3 bases and V 1 base, and 4 bases lay outside the gene matches. This CDR3 has 16 residues.

The chain has TRBV29-1 and TRBJ1-1; TRBD1 agrees at 7 bases. Germline values: CDR1 SQVTM, CDR2 ANQGSEA. Germline trimming cut 7 bases from V and 2 bases from J; bases unmatched to any gene: 7. This CDR3 spans 13 amino acids. As DNA, the CDR3 is TGCAGCGCTATGACAGGGCTAAACACTGAAGCTTTCTTT. Translating gives CSAMTGLNTEAFF. Complete variable domain (other parts from reference TRBV29-1 and TRBJ1-1): SAVISQKPSRDICQRGTSLTIQCQVDSQVTMMFWYRQQPGQSLTLIATANQGSEATYESGFVIDKFPISRPNLTFSTLTVSNMSPEDSSIYLCSAMTGLNTEAFFGQGTRLTVV.

V and J are TRBV28 and TRBJ1-1, with D perhaps TRBD1 (5 bases). V was cut by 6 bases and J by 3 bases, with 17 bases left in between. CDR1 MDHEN and CDR2 SYDVKM come from the germline V gene. The CDR3 runs 15 residues. The CDR3 sequence is CASSLTLSGDTEAFF. For the CDR3, the DNA is TGTGCCAGCAGCCTCACTCTATCGGGGGACACTGAAGCTTTCTTT. The entire variable domain, with the rest obtained from reference TRBV28 and TRBJ1-1, is as follows: DVKVTQSSRYLVKRTGEKVFLECVQDMDHENMFWYRQDPGLGLRLIYFSYDVKMKEKGDIPEGYSVSREKKERFSLILESASTNQTSMYLCASSLTLSGDTEAFFGQGTRLTVV.